This passage covers 2 T cell receptor beta chains from one sample sequenced in a study of shared clonotypes between healthy human individuals (dated by TCRdb to the early 2020s). Libraries were constructed by the immunoSEQ multiplex PCR assay. TCRdb holds this immuneACCESS table with in-frame rearrangements only. Some clones are missing; in checked studies, unresolved V genes explain under half, and the rest has no known cause. In all, the sample holds some 550,000 clones, and roughly 97% of those were seen once. The ten biggest clones cover 0.045% to 0.07% of the sample. Sequencing was carried out using naive CD4+ T cells sorted from blood. In the paper's terms, the cell subset or site label means: CD45RA+ positively selected. Receptors were obtained from a woman in her twenties or thirties in good health.

The V and J genes are TRBV28 and TRBJ2-7; no clear D gene. Germline V gene lookup returns CDR1 MDHEN and CDR2 SYDVKM. V was trimmed by 6 bases and J by 4 bases, leaving 10 bases between them. This CDR3 is 12 amino acids long. The chain's CDR3 is CASSQLSYEQYF. CDR3 in DNA: TGTGCCAGCAGCCAACTCTCTTACGAGCAGTACTTC.

The CDR3 bases are TGTGCCAGCAGAACCCTAGCGGGACCTTACAATGAGCAGTTCTTC. Translation: CASRTLAGPYNEQFF. This chain joins TRBV7-8 and TRBJ2-1, with 9 bases fitting TRBD2. V gave up 6 bases and J gave up 4 bases; unmatched junction bases: 7. Germline-derived CDR1 and CDR2 are SGHVS and FQNEAQ. This CDR3 spans 15 amino acids.